The clone carrying this TCR beta chain has ten or more counts. The sequenced patients had an expansion of CD8+CD57+ cells seen by flow cytometry. This entry is derived from a study of CD8+CD57+ T cells in acquired aplastic anemia. The study profiled TCR beta VDJ and CDR3 using genomic DNA as template. TCRdb re-analysed the reads in MiXCR, keeping a single row per CDR3 protein. This table holds about 160,000 distinct CDR3 sequences, 48% found once. The CDR3 runs 17 residues. With 6 bases clipped from V and 2 bases from J, the junction kept 11 bases outside the gene matches. In germline, CDR1 is LNHDA, CDR2 SQIVND (reference sequence).

Sequencing input: sorted CD4+, CD8+, or CD8+CD57+ T cells (not recorded which) from PBMCs. The rearrangement links TRBV19 to TRBJ2-1; 9 bases agree with TRBD2. The origin of this receptor is a human donor with aplastic anemia. CDR3 coding DNA: TGTGCCAGTAGCGCGACTAGCGGAAGAGGGGCCTACAATGAGCAGTTCTTC. Amino acids: CASSATSGRGAYNEQFF.